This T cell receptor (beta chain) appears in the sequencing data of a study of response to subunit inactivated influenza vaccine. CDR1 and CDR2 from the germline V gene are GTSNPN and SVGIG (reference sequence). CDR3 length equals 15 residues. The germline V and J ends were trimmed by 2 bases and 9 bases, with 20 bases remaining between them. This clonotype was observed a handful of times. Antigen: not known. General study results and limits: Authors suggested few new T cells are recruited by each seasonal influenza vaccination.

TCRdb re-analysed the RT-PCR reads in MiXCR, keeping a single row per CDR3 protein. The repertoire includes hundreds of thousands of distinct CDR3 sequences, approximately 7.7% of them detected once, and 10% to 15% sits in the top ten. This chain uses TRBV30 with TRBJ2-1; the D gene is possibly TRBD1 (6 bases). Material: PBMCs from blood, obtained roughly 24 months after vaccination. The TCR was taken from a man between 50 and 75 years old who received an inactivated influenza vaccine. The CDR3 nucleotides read TGTGCCTGGAGTACGGGGCCAGGGGTTATGGGTGAGCAGTTCTTC. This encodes CAWSTGPGVMGEQFF.